This T cell receptor beta chain emerged from a study of cytomegalovirus exposure and HLA in healthy donors. Study-wide context: Later, an analysis reported that the approximately 120 validation repertoires had used the same platform as the approximately 600 first-cohort repertoires. Study results and limitations: Rare sequences made up most TCRs, while some public TCRs were found in many donors.

On this clone: Its specificity is not known.

The repertoire was sequenced with immunoSEQ multiplex PCR; TCRdb's copy has only in-frame clones and lacks some. The sample includes over 100,000 clones, 85% to 95% of them seen just once. Trimming took 6 bases from V and 0 from J, leaving 9 bases between them. This CDR3 has 14 residues. The V gene's germline CDR1 is MGHDK and CDR2 SYGVNS. This receptor was identified in a woman younger than 30 in good health and CMV-seronegative. The source material was PBMCs. The chain uses TRBV25-1 and TRBJ1-3, with D perhaps TRBD1 (6 bases). The CDR3 sequence is CASRKGGSGNTIYF. CDR3 nucleotides: TGTGCCAGCAGGAAAGGGGGCTCTGGAAACACCATATATTTT.